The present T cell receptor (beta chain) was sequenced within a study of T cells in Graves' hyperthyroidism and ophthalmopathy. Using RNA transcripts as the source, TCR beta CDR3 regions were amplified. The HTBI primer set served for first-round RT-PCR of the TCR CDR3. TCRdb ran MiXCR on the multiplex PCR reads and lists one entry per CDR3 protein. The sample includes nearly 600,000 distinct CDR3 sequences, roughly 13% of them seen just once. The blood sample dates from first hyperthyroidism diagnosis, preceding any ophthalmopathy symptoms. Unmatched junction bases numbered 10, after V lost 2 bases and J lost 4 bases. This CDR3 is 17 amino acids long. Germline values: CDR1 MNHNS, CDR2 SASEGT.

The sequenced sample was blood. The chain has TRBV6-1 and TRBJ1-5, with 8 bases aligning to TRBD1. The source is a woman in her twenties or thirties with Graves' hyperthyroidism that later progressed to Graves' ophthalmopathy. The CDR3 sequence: CASSESLWDRLNQPQHF. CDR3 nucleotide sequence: TGTGCCAGCAGTGAATCACTCTGGGACAGGCTGAATCAGCCCCAGCATTTT.